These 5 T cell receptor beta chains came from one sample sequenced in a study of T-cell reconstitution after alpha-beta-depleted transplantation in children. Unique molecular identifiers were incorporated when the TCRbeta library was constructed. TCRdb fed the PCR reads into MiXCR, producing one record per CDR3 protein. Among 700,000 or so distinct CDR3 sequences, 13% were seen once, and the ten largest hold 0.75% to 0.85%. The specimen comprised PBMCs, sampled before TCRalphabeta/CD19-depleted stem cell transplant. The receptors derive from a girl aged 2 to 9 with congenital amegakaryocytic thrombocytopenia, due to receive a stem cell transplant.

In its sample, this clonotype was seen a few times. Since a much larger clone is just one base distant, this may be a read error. The CDR3 DNA reads TGTGCCAGCACCAAGACCGGGGAGCTGTTTTTT. This sequence encodes CASTKTGELFF. The chain couples TRBV6-2 or TRBV6-3 to TRBJ2-2, with no clear D. Germline CDR1 reads MNHEY; CDR2 reads SVGEGT. Trimming pared 7 bases from V and 5 bases from J, leaving 5 bases between. The CDR3 spans 11 residues.

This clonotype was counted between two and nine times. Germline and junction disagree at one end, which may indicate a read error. CDR3 DNA: TGTGCCAGCAGTTCCCCCTCGGGGGGCCAAGGGACCCAGTACTTC. The encoded protein is CASSSPSGGQGTQYF. This sequence joins TRBV12-3 or TRBV12-4 and TRBJ2-5, with a weak D call TRBD2 (7 bases). This CDR3 has 15 amino acids.

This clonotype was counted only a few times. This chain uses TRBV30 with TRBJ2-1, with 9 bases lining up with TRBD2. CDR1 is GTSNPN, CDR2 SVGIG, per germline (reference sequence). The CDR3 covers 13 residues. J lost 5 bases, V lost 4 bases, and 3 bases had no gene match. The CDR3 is CAWKGLAHNEQFF. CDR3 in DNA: TGTGCCTGGAAGGGACTAGCCCACAATGAGCAGTTCTTC.

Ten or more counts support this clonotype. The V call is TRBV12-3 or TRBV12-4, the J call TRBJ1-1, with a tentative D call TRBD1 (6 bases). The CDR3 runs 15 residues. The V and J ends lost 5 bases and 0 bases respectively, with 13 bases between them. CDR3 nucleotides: TGTGCCAGCAGTCCCTGGACAGAAATGAACACTGAAGCTTTCTTT. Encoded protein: CASSPWTEMNTEAFF.

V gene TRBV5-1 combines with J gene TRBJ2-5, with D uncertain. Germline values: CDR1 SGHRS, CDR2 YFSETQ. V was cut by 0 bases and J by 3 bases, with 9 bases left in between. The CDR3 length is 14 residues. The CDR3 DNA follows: TGCGCCAGCAGCTTGGAGCCAACGAAAGAGACCCAGTACTTC. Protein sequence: CASSLEPTKETQYF.